These T cell receptor beta chains were read from a single sample in a study of cytomegalovirus exposure and HLA in healthy donors. The method was immunoSEQ multiplex PCR; TCRdb's version includes in-frame clones alone and lacks a portion of them. This table holds 90,000 to 130,000 clones, roughly 80% found once. The sequencing input was PBMCs. The receptors derive from a man between 25 and 39 years old in good health and CMV-seropositive. CDR3s include the opening cysteine and the closing phenylalanine or tryptophan. The order of the fields is CDR3 length, D gene, clone size, J gene, V gene, CDR3 protein, CDR3 DNA. D genes are given only for firm matches. The listing skips clone size in some rows; elsewhere it reads once, few, many or a size class.

>13|TRBD1|once|TRBJ2-7|TRBV10-3
CAIEDRESYEQYF
TGTGCCATCGAGGACAGGGAGTCCTACGAGCAGTACTTC
>15|.|few|TRBJ2-1|TRBV5-1
CASSLTGGAYNEQFF
TGCGCCAGCAGCTTGACAGGGGGGGCCTACAATGAGCAGTTCTTC
>15|TRBD2|few|TRBJ2-2|TRBV10-3
CASSGLAGGPGELFF
TGTGCCAGCAGTGGACTAGCGGGAGGGCCCGGGGAGCTGTTTTTT
>17|TRBD1|.|TRBJ1-6|TRBV18
CASSPRRGQGDNSPLHF
TGTGCCAGCTCACCCCGGAGGGGACAGGGCGATAATTCACCCCTCCACTTT
>15|TRBD1|few|TRBJ1-4|TRBV6-5
CASSYFGQGNEKLFF
TGTGCCAGCAGTTACTTCGGACAGGGTAATGAAAAACTGTTTTTT
>15|TRBD2|.|TRBJ2-1|TRBV7-9
CASSLSPLAAGEQFF
TGTGCCAGCAGCTTAAGCCCGCTAGCGGCAGGTGAGCAGTTCTTC
>15|.|.|TRBJ2-1|TRBV2
CASRSDRSLYNEQFF
TGTGCCAGCAGATCCGACAGGAGCCTTTACAATGAGCAGTTCTTC
>13|.|.|TRBJ1-2|TRBV19
CASSIPQGLGYTF
TGTGCCAGTAGTATCCCGCAGGGTCTTGGCTACACCTTC
>15|.|.|TRBJ2-5|TRBV21-1
CASSKAFGQRETQYF
TGTGCCAGCAGCAAAGCCTTCGGACAACGGGAGACCCAGTACTTC
>13|TRBD1|.|TRBJ2-7|TRBV28
CASNPGQNYEQYF
TGTGCCAGCAACCCGGGACAGAACTACGAGCAGTACTTC
>14|TRBD1|.|TRBJ1-2|TRBV30
CACRGTGVNYGYTF
TGTGCCTGCCGAGGGACAGGGGTAAACTATGGCTACACCTTC
>15|TRBD2|.|TRBJ2-3|TRBV28
CASSLLLAGTDTQYF
TGTGCCAGCAGTTTACTACTAGCGGGAACAGATACGCAGTATTTT
>12|.|.|TRBJ1-1|TRBV2
CASSPQGREAFF
TGTGCCAGCAGTCCTCAGGGGCGTGAAGCTTTCTTT
>17|TRBD2|.|TRBJ2-7|TRBV5-4
CASSLARVSGGLYEQYF
TGTGCCAGCAGCTTGGCTCGGGTTAGCGGGGGTCTCTACGAGCAGTACTTC
>13|.|once|TRBJ1-2|TRBV4-1
CASSNRVGDGYTF
TGCGCCAGCAGCAATAGAGTAGGGGATGGCTACACCTTC
>15|TRBD2|.|TRBJ2-3|TRBV28
CASSQAGGATDTQYF
TGTGCCAGCAGTCAAGCCGGGGGGGCCACAGATACGCAGTATTTT
>14|.|.|TRBJ2-3|TRBV25-1
CASSGGPGDGTQYF
TGTGCCAGCAGTGGAGGACCGGGAGATGGTACGCAGTATTTT
>15|TRBD1|.|TRBJ1-2|TRBV19
CASSIISDRVFGYTF
TGTGCCAGTAGTATAATCAGCGACAGGGTTTTTGGCTACACCTTC
>16|.|once|TRBJ2-7|TRBV9
CASSVGNIGQGHEQYF
TGTGCCAGCAGCGTAGGGAATATAGGGCAGGGCCACGAGCAGTACTTC
>15|.|.|TRBJ1-5|TRBV9
CASSATDGLNQPQHF
TGTGCCAGCAGCGCAACGGACGGACTAAATCAGCCCCAGCATTTT
>16|TRBD2|.|TRBJ2-2|TRBV7-7
CASSRSGGTNTGELFF
TGTGCCAGCAGCCGGAGCGGGGGTACGAACACCGGGGAGCTGTTTTTT
>18|TRBD2|.|TRBJ2-3|TRBV10-2
CASSESTLAGGVTDTQYF
TGCGCCAGCAGTGAGTCGACATTAGCGGGAGGAGTCACAGATACGCAGTATTTT
>15|.|.|TRBJ1-3|TRBV2
CASSEARQYLNTIYF
TGTGCCAGCAGTGAAGCGCGGCAGTACCTAAACACCATATATTTT
>17|.|.|TRBJ1-6|TRBV28
CASSVRVNRVLRSPLHF
TGTGCCAGCAGTGTTAGGGTAAACAGGGTTTTAAGATCACCCCTCCACTTT
>18|TRBD1|.|TRBJ2-6|TRBV4-1
CASSQVGTASSGANVLTF
TGCGCCAGCAGCCAGGTCGGGACAGCCAGCTCTGGGGCCAACGTCCTGACTTTC
>15|.|.|TRBJ2-2|TRBV5-1
CASSLSGANTGELFF
TGCGCCAGCAGCTTATCGGGGGCGAACACCGGGGAGCTGTTTTTT
>15|TRBD2|.|TRBJ2-4|TRBV28
CASSLRAGFKNIQYF
TGTGCCAGCAGTTTACGAGCGGGGTTTAAAAACATTCAGTACTTC
>14|.|.|TRBJ1-4|TRBV19
CASSPGGANEKLFF
TGTGCCAGTAGTCCGGGGGGCGCGAATGAAAAACTGTTTTTT
>20|.|.|TRBJ1-5|TRBV15
CATSRDVRRSGGYSNQPQHF
TGTGCCACCAGCAGAGATGTACGTCGGTCTGGTGGTTATAGCAATCAGCCCCAGCATTTT
>16|TRBD2|.|TRBJ2-1|TRBV5-1
CASSLVVSGINNEQFF
TGCGCCAGCAGCTTGGTGGTTAGCGGGATTAACAATGAGCAGTTCTTC
>14|.|once|TRBJ2-3|TRBV5-6
CASRLTRDTDTQYF
TGTGCCAGCAGACTGACGCGGGACACAGATACGCAGTATTTT
>14|.|few|TRBJ2-3|TRBV6-5
CASSSGAHTDTQYF
TGTGCCAGCAGTTCAGGGGCACACACAGATACGCAGTATTTT
>15|TRBD1|.|TRBJ1-5|TRBV9
CASSVAGDSYQPQHF
TGTGCCAGCAGCGTAGCGGGGGACAGCTATCAGCCCCAGCATTTT
>16|.|.|TRBJ1-3|TRBV9
CASSVGALVSGNTIYF
TGTGCCAGCAGCGTAGGGGCGCTCGTTTCTGGAAACACCATATATTTT
>14|.|.|TRBJ2-1|TRBV6-5
CASTQLAGYNEQFF
TGTGCCAGCACCCAACTAGCTGGGTACAATGAGCAGTTCTTC
>14|TRBD2|.|TRBJ2-2|TRBV27
CASTGTSGAGELFF
TGTGCCAGTACCGGGACTAGCGGCGCCGGGGAGCTGTTTTTT
>11|.|few|TRBJ2-5|TRBV29-1
CSVEGIETQYF
TGCAGCGTTGAGGGCATAGAGACCCAGTACTTC
>15|TRBD1|.|TRBJ2-6|TRBV5-1
CASSLEGQPFVVLTF
TGCGCCAGCAGCTTGGAGGGACAGCCCTTCGTGGTCCTGACTTTC
>16|TRBD1|.|TRBJ1-4|TRBV6-5
CASSYGDSSTNEKLFF
TGTGCCAGCAGTTATGGGGACAGCTCGACTAATGAAAAACTGTTTTTT
>17|TRBD1|.|TRBJ1-6|TRBV7-8
CASSPRGFEGANSPLHF
TGTGCCAGCAGCCCTCGGGGTTTTGAGGGGGCGAATTCACCCCTCCACTTT
>14|TRBD1|.|TRBJ1-2|TRBV2
CASSVGQLNYGYTF
TGTGCCAGCAGTGTGGGACAGCTTAACTATGGCTACACCTTC
>13|.|.|TRBJ2-7|TRBV27
CASSWTATYEQYF
TGTGCCAGCAGCTGGACAGCCACCTACGAGCAGTACTTC
>15|TRBD1|.|TRBJ1-2|TRBV28
CASSLSAGGTYGYTF
TGTGCCAGCAGTTTATCGGCAGGGGGGACCTATGGCTACACCTTC
>17|.|.|TRBJ2-2|TRBV7-8
CASSFSPATANTGELFF
TGTGCCAGCAGCTTTTCTCCTGCAACAGCGAACACCGGGGAGCTGTTTTTT
>17|.|.|TRBJ1-2|TRBV4-1
CASSPSVLLTGIYGYTF
TGCGCCAGCAGCCCCTCAGTCCTCCTCACGGGGATTTATGGCTACACCTTC
>15|.|few|TRBJ1-6|TRBV11-2
CASSLTGRGGSPLHF
TGTGCCAGCAGCTTGACCGGGAGGGGAGGATCACCCCTCCACTTT
>16|.|.|TRBJ2-1|TRBV23-1
CASSQSGQQRGNEQFF
TGCGCCAGCAGTCAATCCGGGCAGCAAAGAGGGAATGAGCAGTTCTTC
>12|.|once|TRBJ1-3|TRBV7-2
CASSSNRNTIYF
TGTGCCAGCAGCTCCAACAGAAACACCATATATTTT
>13|.|.|TRBJ2-3|TRBV9
CASSVASTDTQYF
TGTGCCAGCAGCGTAGCTAGCACAGATACGCAGTATTTT
>14|TRBD1|.|TRBJ1-1|TRBV7-2
CASSLGGDSTEAFF
TGTGCCAGCAGCTTAGGGGGGGACAGCACTGAAGCTTTCTTT